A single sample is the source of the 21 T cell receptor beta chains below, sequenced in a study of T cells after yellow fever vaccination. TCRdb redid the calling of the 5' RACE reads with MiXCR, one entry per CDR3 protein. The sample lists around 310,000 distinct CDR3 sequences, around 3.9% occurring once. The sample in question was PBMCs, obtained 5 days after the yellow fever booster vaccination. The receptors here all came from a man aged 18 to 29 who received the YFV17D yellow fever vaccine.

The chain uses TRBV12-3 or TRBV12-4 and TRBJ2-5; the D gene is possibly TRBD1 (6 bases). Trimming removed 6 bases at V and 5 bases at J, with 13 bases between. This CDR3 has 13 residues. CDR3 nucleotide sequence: TGTGCCAGCAGCCCCGCGGACAGCGAGACCCAGTACTTC. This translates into CASSPADSETQYF.

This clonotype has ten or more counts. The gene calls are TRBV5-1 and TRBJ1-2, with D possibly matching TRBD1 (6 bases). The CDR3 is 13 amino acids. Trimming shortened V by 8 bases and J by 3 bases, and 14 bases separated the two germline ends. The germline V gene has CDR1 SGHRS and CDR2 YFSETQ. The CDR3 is CASQQGRDYGYTF. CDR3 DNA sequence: TGCGCCAGTCAACAGGGCCGGGACTATGGCTACACCTTC. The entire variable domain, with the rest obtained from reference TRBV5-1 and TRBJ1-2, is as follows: KAGVTQTPRYLIKTRGQQVTLSCSPISGHRSVSWYQQTPGQGLQFLFEYFSETQRNKGNFPGRFSGRQFSNSRSEMNVSTLELGDSALYLCASQQGRDYGYTFGSGTRLTVV.

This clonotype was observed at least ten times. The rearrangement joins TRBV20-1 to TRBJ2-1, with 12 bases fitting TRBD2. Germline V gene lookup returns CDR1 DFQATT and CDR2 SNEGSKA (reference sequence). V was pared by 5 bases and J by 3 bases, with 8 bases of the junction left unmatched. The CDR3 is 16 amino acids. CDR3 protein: CSAPPRTSGDYNEQFF. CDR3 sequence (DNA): TGCAGTGCTCCTCCAAGGACTAGCGGGGACTACAATGAGCAGTTCTTC.

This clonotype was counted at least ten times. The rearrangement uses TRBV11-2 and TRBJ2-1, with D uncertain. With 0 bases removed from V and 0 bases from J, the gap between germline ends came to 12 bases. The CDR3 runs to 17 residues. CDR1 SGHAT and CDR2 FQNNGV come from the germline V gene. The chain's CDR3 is CASSLDRATSSYNEQFF. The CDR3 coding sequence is TGTGCCAGCAGCTTAGATCGGGCGACAAGCTCCTACAATGAGCAGTTCTTC.

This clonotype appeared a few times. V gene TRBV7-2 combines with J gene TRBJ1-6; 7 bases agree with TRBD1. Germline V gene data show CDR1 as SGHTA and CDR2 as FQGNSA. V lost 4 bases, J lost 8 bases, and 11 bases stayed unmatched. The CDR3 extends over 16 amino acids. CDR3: CASSYFSGTVDSPLHF. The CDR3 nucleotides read TGTGCCAGCAGCTACTTTTCCGGGACAGTTGATTCACCCCTCCACTTT.

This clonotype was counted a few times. CDR3 nucleotides: TGTGCCAGCAGCTTAGCGCTGGTTCATGAGCAGTTCTTC. Amino acids: CASSLALVHEQFF. The chain couples TRBV7-9 to TRBJ2-1; D not resolved. The CDR3 loop spans 13 amino acids. The germline V gene has CDR1 SEHNR and CDR2 FQNEAQ (reference sequence). V lost 0 bases, J lost 8 bases, and 8 bases lay in between.

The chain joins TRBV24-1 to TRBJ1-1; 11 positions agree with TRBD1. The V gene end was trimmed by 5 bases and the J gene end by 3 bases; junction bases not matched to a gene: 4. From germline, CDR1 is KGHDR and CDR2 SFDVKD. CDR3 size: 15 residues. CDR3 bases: TGTGCCACCAGTGTCGGACAGGGGGCGTACACTGAAGCTTTCTTT. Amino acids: CATSVGQGAYTEAFF.

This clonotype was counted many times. The CDR3 DNA sequence: TGCGCCAGCATTGACGTCGTGGGGTTGAACACTGAAGCTTTCTTT. This encodes CASIDVVGLNTEAFF. The chain employs TRBV4-1 and TRBJ1-1; D unclear. Trimming cost V 7 bases and J 0 bases, with 15 bases left between them. The length of the CDR3 is 15 residues. Per germline, CDR1 MGHRA and CDR2 YSYEKL.

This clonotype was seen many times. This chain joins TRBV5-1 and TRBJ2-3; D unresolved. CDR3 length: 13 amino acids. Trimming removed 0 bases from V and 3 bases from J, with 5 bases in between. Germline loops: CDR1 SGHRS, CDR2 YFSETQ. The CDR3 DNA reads TGCGCCAGCAGCTTGGGGCAGACAGATACGCAGTATTTT. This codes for CASSLGQTDTQYF.

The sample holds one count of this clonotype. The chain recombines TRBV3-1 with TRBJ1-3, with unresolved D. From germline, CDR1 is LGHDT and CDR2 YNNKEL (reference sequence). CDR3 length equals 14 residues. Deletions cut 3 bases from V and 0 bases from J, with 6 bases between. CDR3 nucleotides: TGTGCCAGCAGCCAGGAAAGCTCTGGAAACACCATATATTTT. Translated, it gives CASSQESSGNTIYF.

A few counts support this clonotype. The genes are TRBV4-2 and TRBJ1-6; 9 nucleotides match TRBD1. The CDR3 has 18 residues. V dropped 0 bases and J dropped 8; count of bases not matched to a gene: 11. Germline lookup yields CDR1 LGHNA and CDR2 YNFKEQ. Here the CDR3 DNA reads TGTGCCAGCAGCCAAGATCTGGGACAGGGACTACCCGATTCACCCCTCCACTTT. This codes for CASSQDLGQGLPDSPLHF.

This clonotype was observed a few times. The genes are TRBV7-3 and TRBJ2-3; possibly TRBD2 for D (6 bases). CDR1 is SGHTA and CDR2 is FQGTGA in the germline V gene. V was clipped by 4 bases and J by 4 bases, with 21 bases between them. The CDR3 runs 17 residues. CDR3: CASSSLGRGSRADTQYF. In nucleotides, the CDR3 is TGTGCCAGCAGCTCCCTCGGGCGGGGTAGTCGGGCAGATACGCAGTATTTT. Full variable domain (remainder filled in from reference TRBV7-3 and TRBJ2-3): GAGVSQTPSNKVTEKGKYVELRCDPISGHTALYWYRQSLGQGPEFLIYFQGTGAADDSGLPNDRFFAVRPEGSVSTLKIQRTERGDSAVYLCASSSLGRGSRADTQYFGPGTRLTVL.

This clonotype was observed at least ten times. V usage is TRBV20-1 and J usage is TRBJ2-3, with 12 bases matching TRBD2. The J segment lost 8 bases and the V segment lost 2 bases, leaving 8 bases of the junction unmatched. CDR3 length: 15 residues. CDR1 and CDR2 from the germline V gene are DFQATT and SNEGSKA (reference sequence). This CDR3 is CSARLAGLAGPTQYF. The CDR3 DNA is TGCAGTGCTAGACTAGCAGGACTAGCGGGACCTACGCAGTATTTT.

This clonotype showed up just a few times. CDR3 region: CASSPVGAGGGFLNTQYF. CDR3 DNA: TGTGCCAGCAGCCCAGTGGGTGCGGGCGGTGGGTTTCTTAATACGCAGTATTTT. The chain couples TRBV7-2 to TRBJ2-3, with a tentative D call TRBD2 (5 bases). The CDR3 consists of 18 residues. Trimming cost V 5 bases and J 7 bases, with 28 bases left between them. CDR1 SGHTA and CDR2 FQGNSA come from the germline V gene.

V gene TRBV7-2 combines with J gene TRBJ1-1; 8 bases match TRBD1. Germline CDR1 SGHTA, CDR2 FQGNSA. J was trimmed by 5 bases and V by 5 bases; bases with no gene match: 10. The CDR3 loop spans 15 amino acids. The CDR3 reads CASSVRSGGYTEAFF. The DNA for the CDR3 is TGTGCCAGCAGCGTACGATCAGGGGGCTATACTGAAGCTTTCTTT.

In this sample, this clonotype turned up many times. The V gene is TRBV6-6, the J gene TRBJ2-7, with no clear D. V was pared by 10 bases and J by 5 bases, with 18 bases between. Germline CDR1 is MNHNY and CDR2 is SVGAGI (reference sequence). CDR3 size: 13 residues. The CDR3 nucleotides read TGTGCCACCCGTTCCCAGAGATTTGACGAGCAGTACGTC. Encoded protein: CATRSQRFDEQYV.

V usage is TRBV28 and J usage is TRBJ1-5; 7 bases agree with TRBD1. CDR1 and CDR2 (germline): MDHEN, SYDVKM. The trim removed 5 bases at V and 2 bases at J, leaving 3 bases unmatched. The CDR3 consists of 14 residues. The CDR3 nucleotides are TGTGCCAGCAGTCCGACAGGGCGCAATCAGCCCCAGCATTTT. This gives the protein CASSPTGRNQPQHF. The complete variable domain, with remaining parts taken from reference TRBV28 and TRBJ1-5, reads DVKVTQSSRYLVKRTGEKVFLECVQDMDHENMFWYRQDPGLGLRLIYFSYDVKMKEKGDIPEGYSVSREKKERFSLILESASTNQTSMYLCASSPTGRNQPQHFGDGTRLSIL.

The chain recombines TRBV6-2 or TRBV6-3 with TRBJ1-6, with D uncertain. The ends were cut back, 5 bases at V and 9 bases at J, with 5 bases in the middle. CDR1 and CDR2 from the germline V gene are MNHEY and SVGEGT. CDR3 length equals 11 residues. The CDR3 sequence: CASSQGSPLHF. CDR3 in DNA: TGTGCCAGCAGTCAAGGTTCACCCCTCCACTTT.

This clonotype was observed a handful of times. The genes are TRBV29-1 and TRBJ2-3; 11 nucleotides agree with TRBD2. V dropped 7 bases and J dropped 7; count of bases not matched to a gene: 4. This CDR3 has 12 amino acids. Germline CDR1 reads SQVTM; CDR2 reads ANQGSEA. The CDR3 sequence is CSETSGANTQYF. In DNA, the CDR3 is TGCAGCGAGACTAGCGGGGCAAATACGCAGTATTTT.

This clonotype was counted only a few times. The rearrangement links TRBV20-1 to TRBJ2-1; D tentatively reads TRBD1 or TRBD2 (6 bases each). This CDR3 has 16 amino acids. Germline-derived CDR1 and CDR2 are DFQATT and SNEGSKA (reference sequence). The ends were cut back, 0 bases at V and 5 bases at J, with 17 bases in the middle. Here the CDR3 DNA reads TGCAGTGCTAGAGACACCTACCGGGGGCCGGACAATGAGCAGTTCTTC. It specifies CSARDTYRGPDNEQFF.

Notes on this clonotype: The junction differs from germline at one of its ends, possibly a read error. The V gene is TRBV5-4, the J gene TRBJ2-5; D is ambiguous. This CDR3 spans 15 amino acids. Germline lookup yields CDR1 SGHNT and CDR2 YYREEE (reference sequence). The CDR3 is CASSLTSPVQETQYF. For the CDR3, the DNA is TGTGCCAGCAGCTTGACCAGCCCTGTCCAAGAGACCCAATACTTC. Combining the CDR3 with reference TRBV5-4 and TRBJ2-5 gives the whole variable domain ETGVTQSPTHLIKTRGQQVTLRCSSQSGHNTVSWYQQALGQGPQFIFQYYREEENGRGNFPPRFSGLQFPNYSSELNVNALELDDSALYLCASSLTSPVQETQYFGPGTRLLVL.